One and the same sample provided the 12 T cell receptor beta chains below, sequenced in a study of T cell repertoires in cytomegalovirus infection. In TCRdb, the reads were re-called with MiXCR into one record per CDR3 protein. The sample lists 310,000 or so distinct CDR3 sequences; just under 25% were seen once. These receptors lack a known antigen. Sequencing was performed on cultured PBMCs, taken from culture after CMV antigen stimulation. These receptors were taken from a human donor in good health (CMV status not recorded). Some clones in this sample may be carry-over from other donors' samples.

The J gene is TRBJ1-6, the V gene TRBV6-6, with a possible D match to TRBD1 (6 bases). V was cut by 0 bases and J by 6 bases, with 18 bases left in between. This CDR3 comprises 18 residues. Germline V lookup: CDR1 MNHNY, CDR2 SVGAGI (reference sequence). The CDR3 loop reads CASSYSIGGQAFNSPLHF. The CDR3, as DNA: TGTGCCAGCAGTTACTCGATAGGGGGACAAGCTTTTAATTCACCCCTCCACTTT.

This clonotype was observed a few times. This rearrangement joins TRBV20-1 to TRBJ2-1; TRBD2 matches at 11 bases. The CDR3 extends over 15 amino acids. Germline trimming cut 6 bases from V and 4 bases from J; bases unmatched to any gene: 8. Germline V gene lookup returns CDR1 DFQATT and CDR2 SNEGSKA (reference sequence). CDR3 coding DNA: TGCAGTGCCGAGGGACTAGCGGAGACTTACAATGAGCAGTTCTTC. It is translated as CSAEGLAETYNEQFF.

V is TRBV5-1 and J is TRBJ1-1; perhaps TRBD1 as D (5 bases). Per germline, CDR1 SGHRS and CDR2 YFSETQ. The CDR3 is 13 residues long. V shed 0 bases and J shed 10 bases, with 13 bases lying between them. CDR3 nucleotide sequence: TGCGCCAGCAGCTTGGGGACATCCCCTGGAGCTTTCTTT. Its translation is CASSLGTSPGAFF.

This sequence joins TRBV19 and TRBJ1-1; 7 bases match TRBD1. In germline, CDR1 is LNHDA, CDR2 SQIVND (reference sequence). J lost 1 base, V lost 6 bases, and 11 bases had no gene match. The CDR3 loop spans 16 amino acids. CDR3 DNA sequence: TGTGCCAGTAGACCAACACGACAGGGTTGGAACACTGAAGCTTTCTTT. It encodes CASRPTRQGWNTEAFF.

The table lists this clonotype with many counts. This chain uses TRBV7-2 with TRBJ2-2; unclear D gene. Germline CDR1 and CDR2: SGHTA and FQGNSA. V dropped 5 bases and J dropped 1 base, with 11 bases sitting between them. The CDR3 is made up of 15 amino acids. The CDR3 nucleotides read TGTGCCAGCAGCCCCACGAAGGTGAACACCGGGGAGCTGTTTTTT. Amino acids: CASSPTKVNTGELFF.

This clonotype was seen just once. One end of the junction does not line up with germline, which may come from a read error. This chain connects TRBV14 to TRBJ2-3; 7 nucleotides match TRBD2. Looked up from germline, CDR1 is SGHDN and CDR2 is FVKESK. The CDR3 spans 17 residues. CDR3 coding DNA: TGTGCCAGCAGCCATCGCGGGACTATACTTAGCACAGATACGCAGTGTTTT. This encodes CASSHRGTILSTDTQCF.

This clonotype was seen more than once but under ten times. V gene TRBV10-3 combines with J gene TRBJ1-6; perhaps TRBD1 as D (5 bases). Germline assignment: CDR1 ENHRY and CDR2 SYGVKD. The CDR3 runs to 13 residues. V shed 4 bases and J shed 10 bases, with 11 bases lying between them. CDR3 in DNA: TGTGCCATCAGTGGGTCAGGGAGGTCACCCCTCCACTTT. It yields the protein CAISGSGRSPLHF.

This clonotype was seen repeatedly, ten times or more. The CDR3 region is CASSLGTGGSPLHF. The CDR3 nucleotides read TGTGCCAGCAGCTTAGGGACAGGGGGATCACCCCTCCACTTT. The chain employs TRBV7-2 and TRBJ1-6, with 10 bases identical to TRBD1. V shed 1 base, J shed 10 bases, and the junction held 1 base outside the gene matches. CDR3 length: 14 amino acids. From germline, CDR1 is SGHTA and CDR2 FQGNSA.

The V call is TRBV12-3 or TRBV12-4, the J call TRBJ1-1; a possible D gene is TRBD1 (5 bases). This CDR3 has 14 residues. The V end was cut by 2 bases, the J end by 7 bases, with 14 bases between. CDR3 nucleotides: TGTGCCAGCAGTTTACAGGGCCGAACCCTTGAAGCTTTCTTT. This translates into CASSLQGRTLEAFF.

In this sample, this clonotype turned up a few times. Here the CDR3 reads CASSMEGRNQPQHF. CDR3 sequence (DNA): TGTGCCAGTAGTATGGAGGGGCGGAATCAGCCCCAGCATTTT. This chain uses TRBV19 with TRBJ1-5; TRBD1 might be the D (5 bases). V dropped 3 bases and J dropped 4 bases, with 10 bases sitting between them. CDR3 length equals 14 residues. Germline-derived CDR1 and CDR2 are LNHDA and SQIVND (reference sequence).

This clonotype came up many times. The V gene is TRBV6-1, the J gene TRBJ2-4; 8 nucleotides match TRBD1. This CDR3 region has 16 residues. Germline CDR1 and CDR2: MNHNS and SASEGT. V was pared by 3 bases and J by 0 bases, with 4 bases of the junction left unmatched. The CDR3 coding sequence is TGTGCCAGCAGTGATGGACAGGGCTTAGCCAAAAACATTCAGTACTTC. Its protein is CASSDGQGLAKNIQYF.

This chain uses TRBV6-2 or TRBV6-3 with TRBJ2-2; 14 positions agree with TRBD2. Germline V gene data show CDR1 as MNHEY and CDR2 as SVGEGT. With 6 bases clipped from V and 7 bases from J, the junction kept 13 bases outside the gene matches. The CDR3 is made up of 18 amino acids. The CDR3 DNA sequence: TGTGCCAGCAGCCGAAGACTAGCGGGAGGGATTCGTATCGGGGAGCTGTTTTTT. This gives the protein CASSRRLAGGIRIGELFF.